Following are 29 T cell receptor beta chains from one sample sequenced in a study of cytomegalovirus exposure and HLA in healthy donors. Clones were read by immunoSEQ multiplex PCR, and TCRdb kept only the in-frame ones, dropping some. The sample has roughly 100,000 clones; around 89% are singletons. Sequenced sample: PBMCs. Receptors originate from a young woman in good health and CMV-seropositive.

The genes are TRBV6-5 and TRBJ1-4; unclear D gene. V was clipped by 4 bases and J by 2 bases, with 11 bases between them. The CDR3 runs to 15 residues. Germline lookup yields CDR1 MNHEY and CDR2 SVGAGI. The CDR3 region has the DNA TGTGCCAGCAGTTCAGCCGGGGTCACTAATGAAAAACTGTTTTTT. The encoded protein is CASSSAGVTNEKLFF.

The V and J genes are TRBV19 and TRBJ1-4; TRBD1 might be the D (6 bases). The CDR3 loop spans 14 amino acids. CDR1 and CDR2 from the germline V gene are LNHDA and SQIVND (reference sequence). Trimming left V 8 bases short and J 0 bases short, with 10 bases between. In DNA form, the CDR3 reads TGTGCCAGTGGGAACAGGGCAACTAATGAAAAACTGTTTTTT. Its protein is CASGNRATNEKLFF.

The CDR3 DNA is TGTGCCAGCAGCCCACGGACAGGAGGGACTAATGAAAAACTGTTTTTT. It yields the protein CASSPRTGGTNEKLFF. The J gene is TRBJ1-4, the V gene TRBV7-6; 7 bases agree with TRBD1. Per the germline V gene, CDR1 is SGHVS and CDR2 is FNYEAQ. This CDR3 is 16 amino acids long. V was pared by 5 bases and J by 2 bases, with 8 bases of the junction left unmatched.

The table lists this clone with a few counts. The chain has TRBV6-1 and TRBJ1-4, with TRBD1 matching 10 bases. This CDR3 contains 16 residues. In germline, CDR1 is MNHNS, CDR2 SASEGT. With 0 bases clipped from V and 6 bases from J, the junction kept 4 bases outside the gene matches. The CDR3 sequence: CASSEAGGQGDEKLFF. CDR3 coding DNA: TGTGCCAGCAGTGAAGCGGGAGGACAGGGGGATGAAAAACTGTTTTTT.

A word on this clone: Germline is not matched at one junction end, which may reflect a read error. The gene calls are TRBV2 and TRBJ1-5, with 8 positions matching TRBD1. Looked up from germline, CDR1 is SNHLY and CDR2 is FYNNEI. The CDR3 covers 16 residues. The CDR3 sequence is CASSEGATGVNQPQHF. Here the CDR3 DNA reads TGTGCCAGCAGCGAAGGGGCGACAGGGGTAAATCAGCCCCAGCATTTT.

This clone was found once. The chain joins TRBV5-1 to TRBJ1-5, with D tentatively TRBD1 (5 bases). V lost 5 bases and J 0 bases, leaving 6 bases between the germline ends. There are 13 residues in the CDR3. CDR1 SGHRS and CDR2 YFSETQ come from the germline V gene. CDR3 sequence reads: CASRQGSNQPQHF. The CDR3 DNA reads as TGCGCCAGCAGGCAGGGTAGCAATCAGCCCCAGCATTTT. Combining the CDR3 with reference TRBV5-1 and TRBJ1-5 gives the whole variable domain KAGVTQTPRYLIKTRGQQVTLSCSPISGHRSVSWYQQTPGQGLQFLFEYFSETQRNKGNFPGRFSGRQFSNSRSEMNVSTLELGDSALYLCASRQGSNQPQHFGDGTRLSIL.

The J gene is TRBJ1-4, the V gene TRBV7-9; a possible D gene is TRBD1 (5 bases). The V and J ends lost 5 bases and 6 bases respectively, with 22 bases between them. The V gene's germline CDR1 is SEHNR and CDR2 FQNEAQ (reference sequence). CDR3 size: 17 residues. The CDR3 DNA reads TGTGCCAGCAGCCCCACGGCGCTGGGCCAGGGCGATGAAAAACTGTTTTTT. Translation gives CASSPTALGQGDEKLFF.

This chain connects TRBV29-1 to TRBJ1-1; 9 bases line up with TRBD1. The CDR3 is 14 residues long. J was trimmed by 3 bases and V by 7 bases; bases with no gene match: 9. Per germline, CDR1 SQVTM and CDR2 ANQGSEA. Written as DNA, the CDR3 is TGCAGCGCCGACAGGGGGAATTTGGACACTGAAGCTTTCTTT. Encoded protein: CSADRGNLDTEAFF.

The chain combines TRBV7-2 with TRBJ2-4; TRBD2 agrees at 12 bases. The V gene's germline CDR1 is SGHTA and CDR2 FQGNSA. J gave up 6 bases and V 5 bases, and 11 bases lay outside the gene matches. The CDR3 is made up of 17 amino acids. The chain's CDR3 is CASSLGLAGGLGNIQYF. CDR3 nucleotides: TGTGCCAGCAGCCTTGGGCTAGCGGGGGGGCTGGGAAACATTCAGTACTTC.

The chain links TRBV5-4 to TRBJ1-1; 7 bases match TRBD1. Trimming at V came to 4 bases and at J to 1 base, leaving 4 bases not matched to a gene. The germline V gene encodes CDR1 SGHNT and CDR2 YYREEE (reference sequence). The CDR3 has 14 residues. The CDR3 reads CASSDGTENTEAFF. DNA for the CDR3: TGTGCCAGCAGCGACGGGACAGAGAACACTGAAGCTTTCTTT.

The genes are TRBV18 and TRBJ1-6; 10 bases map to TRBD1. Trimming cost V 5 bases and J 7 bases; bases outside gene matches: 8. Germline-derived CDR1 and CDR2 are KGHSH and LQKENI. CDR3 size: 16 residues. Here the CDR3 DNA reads TGTGCCAGCTCAGTAACCGGGACAGGGGAGAATTCACCCCTCCACTTT. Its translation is CASSVTGTGENSPLHF.

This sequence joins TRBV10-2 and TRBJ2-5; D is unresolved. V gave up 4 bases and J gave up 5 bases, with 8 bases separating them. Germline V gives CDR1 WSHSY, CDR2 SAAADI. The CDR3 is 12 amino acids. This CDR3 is CASSVRVETQYF. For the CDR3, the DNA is TGCGCCAGCAGTGTACGAGTCGAGACCCAGTACTTC.

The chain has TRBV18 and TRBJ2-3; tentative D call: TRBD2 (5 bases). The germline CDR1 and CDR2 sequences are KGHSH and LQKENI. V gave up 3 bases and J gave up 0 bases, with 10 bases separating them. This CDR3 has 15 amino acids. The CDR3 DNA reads TGTGCCAGCTCACCGGCTGGGAGTAGCACAGATACGCAGTATTTT. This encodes CASSPAGSSTDTQYF.

CDR3 region: CASNPRVTGGGFQEAFF. CDR3 nucleotide sequence: TGTGCCAGCAACCCCCGAGTGACAGGGGGAGGATTTCAGGAAGCTTTCTTT. The chain is built from TRBV25-1 and TRBJ1-1; TRBD1 aligns across 9 bases. Germline V gives CDR1 MGHDK, CDR2 SYGVNS. The V gene end was trimmed by 7 bases and the J gene end by 8 bases; junction bases not matched to a gene: 20. This CDR3 contains 17 residues.

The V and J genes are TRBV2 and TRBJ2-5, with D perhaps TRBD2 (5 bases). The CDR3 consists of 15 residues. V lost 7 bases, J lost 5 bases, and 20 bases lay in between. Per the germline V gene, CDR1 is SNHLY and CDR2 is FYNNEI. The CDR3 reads CASTPSRGTVETQYF. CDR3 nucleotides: TGTGCCAGCACCCCCTCCCGGGGAACCGTTGAGACCCAGTACTTC.

This CDR3 is CASSMGRSGYTF. The CDR3 DNA follows: TGTGCCAGTAGTATGGGGAGGTCTGGCTACACCTTC. The chain is built from TRBV19 and TRBJ1-2; D uncertain. The germline V and J ends were trimmed by 3 bases and 7 bases, with 9 bases remaining between them. The CDR3 is 12 amino acids. CDR1 LNHDA and CDR2 SQIVND come from the germline V gene (reference sequence).

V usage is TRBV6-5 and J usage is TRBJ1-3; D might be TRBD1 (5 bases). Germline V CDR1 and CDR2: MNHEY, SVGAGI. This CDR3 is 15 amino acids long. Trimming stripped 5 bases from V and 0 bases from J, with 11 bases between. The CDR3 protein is CASSRDWSSGNTIYF. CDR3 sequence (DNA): TGTGCCAGCAGTCGGGACTGGAGCTCTGGAAACACCATATATTTT.

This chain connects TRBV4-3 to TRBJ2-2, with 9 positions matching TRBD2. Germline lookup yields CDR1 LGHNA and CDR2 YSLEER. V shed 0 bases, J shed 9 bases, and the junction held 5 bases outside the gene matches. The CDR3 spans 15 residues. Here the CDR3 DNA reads TGCGCCAGCAGCCAAGATGCGGGGGGGCCCAGGGAGCTGTTTTTT. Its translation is CASSQDAGGPRELFF.

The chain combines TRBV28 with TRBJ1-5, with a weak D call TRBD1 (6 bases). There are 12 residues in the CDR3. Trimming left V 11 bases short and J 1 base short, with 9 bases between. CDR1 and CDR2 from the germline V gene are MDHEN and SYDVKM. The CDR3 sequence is CAADRSNQPQHF. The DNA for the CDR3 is TGTGCCGCGGACAGAAGCAATCAGCCCCAGCATTTT.

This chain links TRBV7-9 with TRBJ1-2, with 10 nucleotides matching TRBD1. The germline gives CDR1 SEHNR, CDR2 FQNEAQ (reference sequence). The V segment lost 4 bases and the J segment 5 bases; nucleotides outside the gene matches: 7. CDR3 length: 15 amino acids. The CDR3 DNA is TGTGCCAGCAGCTGGCGGGACAGGGGACTGTATGGCTACACCTTC. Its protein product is CASSWRDRGLYGYTF. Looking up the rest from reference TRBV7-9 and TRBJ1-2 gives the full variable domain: DTGVSQNPRHKITKRGQNVTFRCDPISEHNRLYWYRQTLGQGPEFLTYFQNEAQLEKSRLLSDRFSAERPKGSFSTLEIQRTEQGDSAMYLCASSWRDRGLYGYTFGSGTRLTVV.

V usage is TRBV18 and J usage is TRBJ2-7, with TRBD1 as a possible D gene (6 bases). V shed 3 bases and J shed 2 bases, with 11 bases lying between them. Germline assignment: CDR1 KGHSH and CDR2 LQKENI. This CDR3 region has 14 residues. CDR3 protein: CASSPRDKAYEQYF. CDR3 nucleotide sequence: TGTGCCAGCTCACCCCGGGACAAGGCCTACGAGCAGTACTTC.

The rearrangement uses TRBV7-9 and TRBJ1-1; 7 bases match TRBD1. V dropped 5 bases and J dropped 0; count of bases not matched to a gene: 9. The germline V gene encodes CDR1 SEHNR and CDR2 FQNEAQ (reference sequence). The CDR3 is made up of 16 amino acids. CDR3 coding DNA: TGTGCCAGCAGCCCAGGACAGGAGCACATGAACACTGAAGCTTTCTTT. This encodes CASSPGQEHMNTEAFF.

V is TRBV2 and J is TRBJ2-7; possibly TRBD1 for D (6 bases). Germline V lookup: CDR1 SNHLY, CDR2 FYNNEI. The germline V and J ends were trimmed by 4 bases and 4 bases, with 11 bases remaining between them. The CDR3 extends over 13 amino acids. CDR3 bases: TGTGCCAGCAGTGTAAGGGACACTTACGAGCAGTACGTC. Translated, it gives CASSVRDTYEQYV.

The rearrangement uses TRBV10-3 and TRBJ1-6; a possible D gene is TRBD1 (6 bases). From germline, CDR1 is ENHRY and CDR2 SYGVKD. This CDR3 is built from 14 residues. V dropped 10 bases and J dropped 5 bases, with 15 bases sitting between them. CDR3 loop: CATGTPDDNSPLHF. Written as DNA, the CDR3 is TGTGCCACGGGGACACCGGACGATAATTCACCCCTCCACTTT.

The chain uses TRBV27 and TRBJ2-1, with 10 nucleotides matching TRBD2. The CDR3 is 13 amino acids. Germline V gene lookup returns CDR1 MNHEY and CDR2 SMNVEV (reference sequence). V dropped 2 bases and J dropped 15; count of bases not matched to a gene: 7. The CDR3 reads CASSLPAGGRVFF. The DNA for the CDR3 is TGTGCCAGCAGTTTACCAGCGGGGGGGCGTGTGTTCTTC.

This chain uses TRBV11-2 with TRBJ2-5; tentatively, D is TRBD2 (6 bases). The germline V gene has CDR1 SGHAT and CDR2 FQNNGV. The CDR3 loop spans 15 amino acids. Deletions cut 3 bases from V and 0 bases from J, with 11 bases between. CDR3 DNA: TGTGCCAGCAGCTTGTTTAGCGGCAACCAAGAGACCCAGTACTTC. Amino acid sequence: CASSLFSGNQETQYF. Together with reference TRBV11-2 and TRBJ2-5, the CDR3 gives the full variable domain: EAGVAQSPRYKIIEKRQSVAFWCNPISGHATLYWYQQILGQGPKLLIQFQNNGVVDDSQLPKDRFSAERLKGVDSTLKIQPAKLEDSAVYLCASSLFSGNQETQYFGPGTRLLVL.

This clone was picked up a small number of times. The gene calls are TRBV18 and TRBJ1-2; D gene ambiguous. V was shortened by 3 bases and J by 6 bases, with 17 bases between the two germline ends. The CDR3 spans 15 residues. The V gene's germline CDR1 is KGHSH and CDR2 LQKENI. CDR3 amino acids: CASSPDAKGEDGYTF. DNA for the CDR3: TGTGCCAGCTCACCCGACGCCAAGGGAGAAGATGGCTACACCTTC.

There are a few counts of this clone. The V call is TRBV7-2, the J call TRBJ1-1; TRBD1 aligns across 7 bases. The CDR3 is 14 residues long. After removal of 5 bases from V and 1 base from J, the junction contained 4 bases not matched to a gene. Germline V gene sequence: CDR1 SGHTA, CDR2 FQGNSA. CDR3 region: CASSPGQWNTEAFF. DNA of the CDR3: TGTGCCAGCAGCCCGGGACAGTGGAACACTGAAGCTTTCTTT.

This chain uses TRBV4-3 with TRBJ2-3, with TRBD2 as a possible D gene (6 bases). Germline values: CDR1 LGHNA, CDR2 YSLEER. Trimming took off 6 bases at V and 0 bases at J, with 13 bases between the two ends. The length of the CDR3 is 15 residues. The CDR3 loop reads CASSHSGTSTDTQYF. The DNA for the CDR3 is TGCGCCAGCAGTCATTCCGGGACTAGCACAGATACGCAGTATTTT.